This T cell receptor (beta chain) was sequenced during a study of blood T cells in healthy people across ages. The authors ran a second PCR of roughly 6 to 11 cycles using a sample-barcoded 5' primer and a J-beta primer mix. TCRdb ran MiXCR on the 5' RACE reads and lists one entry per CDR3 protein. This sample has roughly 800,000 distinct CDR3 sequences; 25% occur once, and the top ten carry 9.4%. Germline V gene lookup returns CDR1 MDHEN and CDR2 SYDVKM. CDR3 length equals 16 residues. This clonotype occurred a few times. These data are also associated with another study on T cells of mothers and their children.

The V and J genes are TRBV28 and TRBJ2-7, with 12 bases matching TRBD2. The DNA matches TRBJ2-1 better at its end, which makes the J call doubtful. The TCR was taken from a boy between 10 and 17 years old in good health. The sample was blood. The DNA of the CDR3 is TGTGCCAGCAGTCCCCGACTAGCGGGAGCTGTTAATGAGCAGTTCTTC. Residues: CASSPRLAGAVNEQFF.